The present T cell receptor (beta chain) was sequenced within a study of blood T cell repertoires in COVID-19. Study in general: COVID-19 samples, acute and convalescent, were from the United States, Italy and Spain. The cDNA or gDNA used as material had been derived from T cells, B-cell-depleted T cells, or PBMCs.

After removal of 3 bases from V and 10 bases from J, the junction contained 6 bases not matched to a gene. The CDR3 spans 13 residues. This clone has just one count. TCRdb keeps only in-frame clones here, not all; method: immunoSEQ multiplex PCR. Of about 100,000 clones in the sample, 85% to 90% were seen once. The source is a human donor in a cohort sampled during active COVID-19. This rearrangement joins TRBV12-3 or TRBV12-4 to TRBJ2-1, with 7 bases that match TRBD2. Sequences were obtained from peripheral blood. The CDR3, as DNA: TGTGCCAGCAGTTTCGGGGAGGGTATGGAGCAGTTCTTC. Protein sequence: CASSFGEGMEQFF.